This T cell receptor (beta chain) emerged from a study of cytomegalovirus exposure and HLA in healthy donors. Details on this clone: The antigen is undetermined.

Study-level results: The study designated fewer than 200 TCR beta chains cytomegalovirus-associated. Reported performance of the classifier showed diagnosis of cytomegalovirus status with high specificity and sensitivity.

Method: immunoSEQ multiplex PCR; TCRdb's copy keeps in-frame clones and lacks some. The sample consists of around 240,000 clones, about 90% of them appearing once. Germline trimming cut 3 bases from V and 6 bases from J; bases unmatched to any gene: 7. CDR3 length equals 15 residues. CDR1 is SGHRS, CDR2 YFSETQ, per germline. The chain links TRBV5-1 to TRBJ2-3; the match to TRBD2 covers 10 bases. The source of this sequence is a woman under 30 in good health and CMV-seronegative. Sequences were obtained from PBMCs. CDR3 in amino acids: CASSWLAGAADTQYF. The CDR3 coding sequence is TGCGCCAGCAGCTGGCTAGCGGGGGCCGCGGATACGCAGTATTTT.